These 27 T cell receptor beta chains originate from one sample sequenced in a study of T cell repertoires and HLA-DP antigens. Clones were read by immunoSEQ multiplex PCR, and TCRdb kept only the in-frame ones, dropping some. Among over 100,000 clones listed, 80% to 95% were seen once. Which antigens these TCRs recognize remains unknown. The sequenced sample consisted of CD4+ T cells from PBMCs. These receptors all come from a woman aged 18-35 years in good health and CMV-seronegative.

The CDR3 sequence: CASIDTSNQPQHF. The CDR3 nucleotides read TGTGCCAGCATTGACACAAGCAATCAGCCCCAGCATTTT. The chain carries TRBV28 and TRBJ1-5; D unclear. This CDR3 has 13 residues. V was trimmed by 7 bases and J by 1 base, leaving 8 bases between them. CDR1 and CDR2 from the germline V gene are MDHEN and SYDVKM.

This chain uses TRBV5-5 with TRBJ2-3, with TRBD2 as a possible D gene (5 bases). Germline V lookup: CDR1 SGHKS, CDR2 YYEKEE (reference sequence). Between the trimmed V and J ends, which lost 5 bases and 3 bases, there was a span of 13 bases. The CDR3 runs to 14 residues. CDR3: CASRSSLKTDTQYF. CDR3 coding DNA: TGTGCCAGCAGGTCTAGCTTAAAGACAGATACGCAGTATTTT.

V is TRBV7-9 and J is TRBJ2-7; D gene unclear. Per the germline V gene, CDR1 is SEHNR and CDR2 is FQNEAQ (reference sequence). The CDR3 totals 16 residues. V was pared by 1 base and J by 2 bases, with 15 bases between. The chain's CDR3 is CASSLGSGRGTYEQYF. The CDR3, as DNA: TGTGCCAGCAGCTTAGGTTCCGGCAGAGGAACCTACGAGCAGTACTTC. Full variable domain (outside the CDR3, taken from reference TRBV7-9 and TRBJ2-7): DTGVSQNPRHKITKRGQNVTFRCDPISEHNRLYWYRQTLGQGPEFLTYFQNEAQLEKSRLLSDRFSAERPKGSFSTLEIQRTEQGDSAMYLCASSLGSGRGTYEQYFGPGTRLTVT.

The chain links TRBV28 to TRBJ2-4, with 7 bases identical to TRBD1. Trimming removed 4 bases from V and 2 bases from J; junction bases left unmatched: 8. Germline CDR1 and CDR2: MDHEN and SYDVKM. The CDR3 consists of 16 residues. The CDR3 region is CASSSPQQGTKNIQYF. As DNA, the CDR3 is TGTGCCAGCAGTTCACCTCAACAGGGGACCAAAAACATTCAGTACTTC. Supplemented by reference TRBV28 and TRBJ2-4, the full variable domain reads DVKVTQSSRYLVKRTGEKVFLECVQDMDHENMFWYRQDPGLGLRLIYFSYDVKMKEKGDIPEGYSVSREKKERFSLILESASTNQTSMYLCASSSPQQGTKNIQYFGAGTRLSVL.

This chain connects TRBV14 to TRBJ1-1; D not certain. With 1 base removed from V and 4 bases from J, the gap between germline ends came to 19 bases. From germline, CDR1 is SGHDN and CDR2 FVKESK. There are 17 residues in the CDR3. The CDR3 DNA reads TGTGCCAGCAGCCAAGCACTCTCGTATGGAGGAATCACTGAAGCTTTCTTT. Translation gives CASSQALSYGGITEAFF.

This chain joins TRBV11-2 and TRBJ1-2; D is uncertain. The CDR3 has 14 residues. V lost 5 bases and J lost 6, with 16 bases in between. Germline V CDR1 and CDR2: SGHAT, FQNNGV. The CDR3 DNA follows: TGTGCCAGCAGCCCCGACTTACGGGGAGATGGCTACACCTTC. Translating gives CASSPDLRGDGYTF.

V gene TRBV5-4 combines with J gene TRBJ2-2; 9 positions agree with TRBD1. V lost 3 bases to trimming and J lost 4 bases; unmatched junction nucleotides: 7. CDR3 length equals 16 residues. CDR1 is SGHNT and CDR2 is YYREEE in the germline V gene (reference sequence). CDR3 sequence reads: CASSSGTGWVTGELFF. CDR3 in DNA: TGTGCCAGCAGCTCCGGGACAGGGTGGGTCACCGGGGAGCTGTTTTTT.

V gene TRBV10-3 combines with J gene TRBJ2-5; 10 nucleotides agree with TRBD2. The V and J ends lost 2 bases and 5 bases, in that order; junction bases with no gene match: 8. CDR1 is ENHRY, CDR2 SYGVKD, per germline. CDR3 length equals 16 residues. The CDR3 protein is CAISEVPSGRWETQYF. The CDR3 nucleotides read TGTGCCATCAGTGAGGTGCCTAGCGGGAGATGGGAGACCCAGTACTTC.

The chain has TRBV7-9 and TRBJ2-2, with 14 bases matching TRBD2. The CDR3 runs 15 residues. With 3 bases clipped from V and 6 bases from J, the junction kept 0 bases outside the gene matches. Germline lookup yields CDR1 SEHNR and CDR2 FQNEAQ (reference sequence). Here the CDR3 DNA reads TGTGCCAGCAGCTTGGGACTAGCGGGAGCCGGGGAGCTGTTTTTT. This codes for CASSLGLAGAGELFF.

The chain is built from TRBV18 and TRBJ1-5; D may be TRBD1 (6 bases). This CDR3 is 16 amino acids long. Per germline, CDR1 KGHSH and CDR2 LQKENI. The V end lost 4 bases, the J end lost 3 bases, and 16 bases lay between the germline ends. The CDR3 region has the DNA TGTGCCAGCTCACAAGGCCGGGACAAAAACAATCAGCCCCAGCATTTT. Its translation is CASSQGRDKNNQPQHF.

The CDR3 coding sequence is TGTGCCAGCTCACCAAGGAACACTGAAGCTTTCTTT. Encoded protein: CASSPRNTEAFF. The V gene is TRBV18, the J gene TRBJ1-1, with D unclear. CDR1 is KGHSH, CDR2 LQKENI, per germline. The CDR3 loop spans 12 amino acids. Trimming cost V 2 bases and J 1 base, with 2 bases left between them.

V usage is TRBV5-5 and J usage is TRBJ2-7; 8 bases match TRBD1. Germline CDR1 reads SGHKS; CDR2 reads YYEKEE (reference sequence). Losses at the gene ends were 4 bases for V and 3 bases for J; bases not matched to a gene: 12. This CDR3 is 16 amino acids long. The CDR3 bases are TGTGCCAGCAGCCTATCCGGGGACAGGCCCTACTACGAGCAGTACGTC. The encoded protein is CASSLSGDRPYYEQYV.

The chain recombines TRBV27 with TRBJ2-7; 8 bases are a match to TRBD1. Germline values: CDR1 MNHEY, CDR2 SMNVEV (reference sequence). J lost 6 bases, V lost 3 bases, and 10 bases had no gene match. The CDR3 runs 15 residues. CDR3 coding DNA: TGTGCCAGCAGTTTGACAGGGGCTGGAAAGGGCGAGCAGTACTTC. Translating gives CASSLTGAGKGEQYF.

The rearrangement uses TRBV6-6 and TRBJ1-5, with D perhaps TRBD1 (5 bases). Germline CDR1 and CDR2: MNHNY and SVGAGI (reference sequence). The CDR3 loop spans 16 amino acids. V was cut by 6 bases and J by 3 bases, with 18 bases left in between. CDR3 sequence: CASSLGQQNNNQPQHF. The CDR3 DNA is TGTGCCAGCAGCCTAGGACAACAAAACAACAATCAGCCCCAGCATTTT.

CDR3 in amino acids: CASSRDSTDTQYF. DNA of the CDR3: TGCGCCAGCAGCCGGGACAGCACAGATACGCAGTATTTT. The chain recombines TRBV5-1 with TRBJ2-3, with D perhaps matching TRBD1 or TRBD2 (5 bases each). CDR1 and CDR2 from the germline V gene are SGHRS and YFSETQ. V was pared by 4 bases and J by 0 bases, with 6 bases between. CDR3 length equals 13 residues.

The chain is built from TRBV5-1 and TRBJ2-2, with a possible D match to TRBD1 (5 bases). The germline CDR1 and CDR2 sequences are SGHRS and YFSETQ. This CDR3 comprises 16 residues. V was pared by 3 bases and J by 7 bases, with 19 bases between. CDR3 residues: CASSSLSTASGGELFF. CDR3 in DNA: TGCGCCAGCAGCTCCCTCTCGACAGCTTCTGGCGGGGAGCTGTTTTTT.

The rearrangement uses TRBV2 and TRBJ2-6, with 11 bases that match TRBD1. This CDR3 region has 17 residues. Germline values: CDR1 SNHLY, CDR2 FYNNEI. With 4 bases clipped from V and 2 bases from J, the junction kept 4 bases outside the gene matches. This chain's CDR3 is CASSGTGGEAGANVLTF. The CDR3 bases are TGTGCCAGCAGTGGGACAGGGGGCGAGGCTGGGGCCAACGTCCTGACTTTC.

V and J are TRBV7-9 and TRBJ1-4, with a tentative D call TRBD1 (6 bases). Trimming left V 4 bases short and J 3 bases short, with 15 bases between. Germline values: CDR1 SEHNR, CDR2 FQNEAQ (reference sequence). The CDR3 is made up of 16 amino acids. In nucleotides, the CDR3 is TGTGCCAGCAGCTGGGGTAACAGGGCGGCTAATGAAAAACTGTTTTTT. It translates to CASSWGNRAANEKLFF. Based on the CDR3 plus reference TRBV7-9 and TRBJ1-4, the full variable domain is DTGVSQNPRHKITKRGQNVTFRCDPISEHNRLYWYRQTLGQGPEFLTYFQNEAQLEKSRLLSDRFSAERPKGSFSTLEIQRTEQGDSAMYLCASSWGNRAANEKLFFGSGTQLSVL.

CDR3 nucleotides: TGTGCCAGTAGTTCAACGGGAGGACCCTATGGCTACACCTTC. Its translation is CASSSTGGPYGYTF. The rearrangement joins TRBV19 to TRBJ1-2; D unresolved. The germline V gene encodes CDR1 LNHDA and CDR2 SQIVND (reference sequence). CDR3 length: 14 amino acids. V shed 5 bases and J shed 4 bases, with 14 bases lying between them.

This clone is a singleton in its sample. V is TRBV7-6 and J is TRBJ2-1, with a weak D call TRBD2 (8 bases). V lost 3 bases to trimming and J lost 5 bases, with 14 bases between them. Germline-derived CDR1 and CDR2 are SGHVS and FNYEAQ. This CDR3 comprises 15 residues. CDR3 residues: CASSFGRGLHNEQFF. CDR3 nucleotide sequence: TGTGCCAGCAGCTTCGGGAGGGGGCTTCACAATGAGCAGTTCTTC.

The chain combines TRBV7-2 with TRBJ1-3, with D perhaps matching TRBD1 (5 bases). V was shortened by 2 bases and J by 0 bases, with 11 bases between the two germline ends. Per the germline V gene, CDR1 is SGHTA and CDR2 is FQGNSA. CDR3 length equals 16 residues. The CDR3 spells CASSLLQGRSGNTIYF. CDR3 DNA sequence: TGTGCCAGCAGCTTACTGCAGGGACGCTCTGGAAACACCATATATTTT.

The rearrangement links TRBV27 to TRBJ2-5; possible D gene TRBD2, 7 bases. Germline V gives CDR1 MNHEY, CDR2 SMNVEV (reference sequence). Trimming removed 2 bases from V and 1 base from J, with 11 bases in between. The CDR3 is 15 residues long. The CDR3 sequence is CASSLGGGLQETQYF. The CDR3 bases are TGTGCCAGCAGTTTAGGGGGGGGCCTCCAAGAGACCCAGTACTTC.

The CDR3 DNA reads TGTGCCAGCAGCTTATTAGGGGGAGACACTGAAGCTTTCTTT. It encodes CASSLLGGDTEAFF. The gene calls are TRBV7-2 and TRBJ1-1; D possibly corresponds to TRBD1 (6 bases). V gave up 2 bases and J gave up 3 bases, with 10 bases separating them. This CDR3 is built from 14 residues. In germline, CDR1 is SGHTA, CDR2 FQGNSA.

This sequence joins TRBV5-8 and TRBJ1-2; 10 bases are shared with TRBD1. CDR3 size: 16 residues. Germline V CDR1 and CDR2: SGHTS, YDEGEE. V lost 0 bases to trimming and J lost 4 bases; unmatched junction nucleotides: 6. The CDR3 DNA is TGTGCCAGCAGCTTGGCCAGACAGGGGGCGGCCTATGGCTACACCTTC. Residues: CASSLARQGAAYGYTF.

CDR3 DNA: TGTGCCAGCAGTTACCTCGGGAACAGTAACTATGGCTACACCTTC. This translates into CASSYLGNSNYGYTF. The chain recombines TRBV6-6 with TRBJ1-2; D is unresolved. From germline, CDR1 is MNHNY and CDR2 SVGAGI (reference sequence). The V gene lost 2 bases and the J gene lost 1 base, with 11 bases spanning the gap. There are 15 residues in the CDR3.

J is TRBJ2-3 and V is TRBV10-2; a weak D match, TRBD2 (5 bases). The germline gives CDR1 WSHSY, CDR2 SAAADI. The CDR3 runs 15 residues. V was clipped by 6 bases and J by 2 bases, with 15 bases between them. The CDR3 sequence: CASREVRFYTDTQYF. CDR3 coding DNA: TGCGCCAGCAGGGAGGTCAGGTTTTACACAGATACGCAGTATTTT.

The rearrangement uses TRBV5-1 and TRBJ2-7, with 8 positions matching TRBD1. Germline trimming cut 4 bases from V and 1 base from J; bases unmatched to any gene: 4. The germline V gene encodes CDR1 SGHRS and CDR2 YFSETQ. CDR3 length: 14 amino acids. This CDR3 is CASSPGDRSYEQYV. CDR3 coding DNA: TGCGCCAGCAGCCCCGGGGACAGGTCCTACGAGCAGTACGTC.